The 16 T cell receptor beta chains in this list originate from one sample, sequenced in a study of cytotoxic CD8 clonotypes in ibrutinib-treated CLL. TCRdb's copy holds only in-frame clones and misses some; the assay was immunoSEQ multiplex PCR. The sample has about 120,000 clones; approximately 85% are singletons. The sample consisted of PBMCs, taken after 24 months of ibrutinib treatment. Source of these receptors: a human donor with chronic lymphocytic leukemia.

The V gene is TRBV11-3, the J gene TRBJ2-1; D is perhaps TRBD1 (6 bases). CDR3 size: 15 residues. Looked up from germline, CDR1 is SGHNT and CDR2 is YENEEA. Trimming removed 5 bases from V and 6 bases from J, with 17 bases in between. The CDR3 region is CASSEQGNLVNEQFF. CDR3 sequence (DNA): TGTGCCAGCAGCGAACAGGGAAATCTGGTCAATGAGCAGTTCTTC.

For the CDR3, the DNA is TGTGCCACGCGATACCGAATAGACAGGGAGCAGTACTTC. This encodes CATRYRIDREQYF. The chain joins TRBV10-3 to TRBJ2-7; a weak D match, TRBD1 (6 bases). CDR1 is ENHRY and CDR2 is SYGVKD in the germline V gene. V lost 10 bases to trimming and J lost 7 bases, with 20 bases between them. This CDR3 comprises 13 residues.

The CDR3 loop is CASSQGPLAGGSYNEQFF. CDR3 coding DNA: TGCGCCAGCAGCCAAGGCCCTCTGGCGGGAGGATCCTACAATGAGCAGTTCTTC. This rearrangement joins TRBV4-3 to TRBJ2-1; 8 nucleotides agree with TRBD2. Germline-derived CDR1 and CDR2 are LGHNA and YSLEER. The CDR3 sequence is 18 residues long. Trimming took 1 base from V and 1 from J; bases not matched to a gene: 9.

This chain links TRBV14 with TRBJ2-2, with D possibly TRBD1 on 5 matching bases. The germline V gene encodes CDR1 SGHDN and CDR2 FVKESK. The CDR3 is 15 residues long. The germline V and J ends were trimmed by 5 bases and 4 bases, with 14 bases remaining between them. Here the CDR3 reads CASSKGWGRTGELFF. In DNA form, the CDR3 reads TGTGCCAGCAGCAAAGGGTGGGGCCGCACCGGGGAGCTGTTTTTT. Using reference TRBV14 and TRBJ2-2 for the parts outside the CDR3, the full variable domain is EAGVTQFPSHSVIEKGQTVTLRCDPISGHDNLYWYRRVMGKEIKFLLHFVKESKQDESGMPNNRFLAERTGGTYSTLKVQPAELEDSGVYFCASSKGWGRTGELFFGEGSRLTVL.

A single count supports this clone. The genes are TRBV5-4 and TRBJ2-2; no clear D. The CDR3 length is 15 residues. V lost 1 base to trimming and J lost 0 bases, with 7 bases between them. The germline V gene encodes CDR1 SGHNT and CDR2 YYREEE (reference sequence). The CDR3 sequence is CASSLRLSNTGELFF. The CDR3 bases are TGTGCCAGCAGCTTGCGGCTTTCGAACACCGGGGAGCTGTTTTTT.

The V and J genes are TRBV29-1 and TRBJ1-2; perhaps TRBD1 as D (5 bases). The V end was cut by 3 bases, the J end by 4 bases, with 15 bases between. Germline-derived CDR1 and CDR2 are SQVTM and ANQGSEA. This CDR3 region has 14 residues. The CDR3 coding sequence is TGCAGCGTTGATAAGGGGCACCTTAGCTATGGCTACACCTTC. Residues: CSVDKGHLSYGYTF.

This rearrangement joins TRBV4-3 to TRBJ2-2; TRBD1 or TRBD2 may be the D gene (5 bases each). The V and J ends lost 0 bases and 4 bases respectively, with 12 bases between them. The CDR3 sequence is 16 residues long. Germline CDR1 is LGHNA and CDR2 is YSLEER. CDR3: CASSQDKGRFTGELFF. The CDR3 DNA is TGCGCCAGCAGCCAAGATAAGGGGAGATTCACCGGGGAGCTGTTTTTT.

In this sample, this clone turned up once. This sequence joins TRBV28 and TRBJ2-1, with D possibly being TRBD1 or TRBD2 (5 bases each). The V gene's germline CDR1 is MDHEN and CDR2 SYDVKM. The CDR3 covers 14 residues. V was shortened by 8 bases and J by 0 bases, with 11 bases between the two germline ends. The CDR3 bases are TGTGCCAGCCGGGGCAGGAGCTCCTACAATGAGCAGTTCTTC. As protein: CASRGRSSYNEQFF.

The chain combines TRBV6-5 with TRBJ2-1; 7 bases fit TRBD1. There are 13 residues in the CDR3. The germline gives CDR1 MNHEY, CDR2 SVGAGI. After removal of 0 bases from V and 9 bases from J, the junction contained 2 bases not matched to a gene. CDR3 region: CASSYSGQAEQFF. The CDR3, as DNA: TGTGCCAGCAGTTACTCCGGACAGGCTGAGCAGTTCTTC.

The V gene is TRBV6-6, the J gene TRBJ2-7; no clear D. The CDR3 extends over 12 amino acids. The germline V gene encodes CDR1 MNHNY and CDR2 SVGAGI (reference sequence). V was cut by 7 bases and J by 0 bases, with 7 bases left in between. The CDR3 DNA is TGTGCCAGCATGCAAGACTCCTACGAGCAGTACTTC. Its protein product is CASMQDSYEQYF.

This chain links TRBV7-8 with TRBJ2-7, with TRBD1 identical over 9 bases. The CDR3 runs 17 residues. The junction had 12 bases not matched to a gene; V was cut back by 5 bases and J by 1 base. Germline V gene data show CDR1 as SGHVS and CDR2 as FQNEAQ. The CDR3 is CASSHGTGTGISYEQYF. The CDR3 bases are TGTGCCAGCAGCCATGGGACCGGGACAGGGATATCCTACGAGCAGTACTTC.

The sample holds one count of this clone. The gene calls are TRBV11-2 and TRBJ2-5; D uncertain. V dropped 3 bases and J dropped 4 bases, with 9 bases sitting between them. The germline CDR1 and CDR2 sequences are SGHAT and FQNNGV. The CDR3 is 13 amino acids. CDR3 in DNA: TGTGCCAGCAGCTTCGGATTTGGAGAGACCCAGTACTTC. Protein sequence: CASSFGFGETQYF.

V is TRBV18 and J is TRBJ1-4; 8 positions agree with TRBD1. The CDR3 spans 15 residues. Germline V CDR1 and CDR2: KGHSH, LQKENI. Trimming took 1 base from V and 4 from J; bases not matched to a gene: 2. The CDR3 DNA reads TGTGCCAGCTCACCACAACAGGGGGATAATGAAAAACTGTTTTTT. It specifies CASSPQQGDNEKLFF.

The chain has TRBV28 and TRBJ2-5; TRBD1 or TRBD2 may be the D gene (6 bases each). V was trimmed by 2 bases and J by 6 bases, leaving 13 bases between them. This CDR3 is built from 14 residues. CDR1 and CDR2 (germline): MDHEN, SYDVKM. The CDR3 nucleotides read TGTGCCAGCAGTTTAGAGGGGGGCAAAAAGACCCAGTACTTC. This sequence encodes CASSLEGGKKTQYF. The whole variable domain, remainder taken from reference TRBV28 and TRBJ2-5, is DVKVTQSSRYLVKRTGEKVFLECVQDMDHENMFWYRQDPGLGLRLIYFSYDVKMKEKGDIPEGYSVSREKKERFSLILESASTNQTSMYLCASSLEGGKKTQYFGPGTRLLVL.

This chain uses TRBV29-1 with TRBJ1-4; D remains ambiguous. CDR3 length: 11 residues. V was pared by 3 bases and J by 7 bases, with 6 bases between. The germline CDR1 and CDR2 sequences are SQVTM and ANQGSEA. The CDR3 DNA reads as TGCAGCGTTGAGGCGGGTGAAAAACTGTTTTTT. Translation: CSVEAGEKLFF.

This clone was counted once. Here the CDR3 DNA reads TGCGCCAGCAGCCACTTGGGAAGGGTCCGCGGTGAGCAGTTCTTC. The encoded protein is CASSHLGRVRGEQFF. The chain is built from TRBV4-1 and TRBJ2-1; no definite D call. The CDR3 sequence is 15 residues long. V dropped 3 bases and J dropped 9 bases, with 18 bases sitting between them. Looked up from germline, CDR1 is MGHRA and CDR2 is YSYEKL.